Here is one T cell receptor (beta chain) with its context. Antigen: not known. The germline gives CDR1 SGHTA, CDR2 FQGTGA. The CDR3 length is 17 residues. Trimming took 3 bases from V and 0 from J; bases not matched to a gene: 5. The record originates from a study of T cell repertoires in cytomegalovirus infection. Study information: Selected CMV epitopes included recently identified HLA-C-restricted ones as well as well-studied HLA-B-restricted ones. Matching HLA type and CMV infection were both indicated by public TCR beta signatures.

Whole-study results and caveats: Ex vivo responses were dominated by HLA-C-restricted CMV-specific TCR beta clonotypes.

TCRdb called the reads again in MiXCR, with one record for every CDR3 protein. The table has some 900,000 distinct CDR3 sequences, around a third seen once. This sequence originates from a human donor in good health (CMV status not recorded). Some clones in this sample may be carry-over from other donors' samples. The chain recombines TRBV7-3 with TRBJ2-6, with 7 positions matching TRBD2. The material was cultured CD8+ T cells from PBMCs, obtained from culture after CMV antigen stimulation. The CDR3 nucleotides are TGTGCCAGCAGCTTCCCGGGAGGCGGCTCTGGGGCCAACGTCCTGACTTTC. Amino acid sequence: CASSFPGGGSGANVLTF.